This T cell receptor (beta chain) came from a study of shared clonotypes between healthy human individuals. The method was immunoSEQ multiplex PCR; TCRdb's version includes in-frame clones alone and lacks a portion of them. The sample yields 850,000 to 1,100,000 clones, 60% to 85% seen once. Specimen: memory CD4+ T cells from PBMCs. Subset in this sample: CD45RA-negative fraction. The source is a man younger than 35 in good health. Some clones in this sample may be carry-over from other donors' samples.

Here the CDR3 DNA reads TGTGCCAGCAGCTTGGGGGGAGTCAATGAGCAGTTCTTC. This sequence encodes CASSLGGVNEQFF. The chain has TRBV7-2 and TRBJ2-1; D perhaps matches TRBD2 (6 bases). This CDR3 spans 13 amino acids. CDR1 and CDR2 from the germline V gene are SGHTA and FQGNSA. V was clipped by 3 bases and J by 6 bases, with 9 bases between them.